One sample yielded the 27 T cell receptor beta chains listed below, sequenced in a study of T-cell memory formation after mild COVID-19. A single record per CDR3 protein comes from TCRdb applying MiXCR to the 5' RACE reads. This sample has under 250,000 distinct CDR3 sequences; over 8.5% occur once, and the top ten carry approximately 20%. What was sequenced was PBMCs or a T cell subset sorted from them (not recorded which). The receptors originated from a man between 18 and 35 years old who had mild COVID-19 (a few samples of this study predate the infection). Cell type and time point are not known.

The chain combines TRBV4-1 with TRBJ2-1; 8 bases are shared with TRBD2. The CDR3 sequence is 15 residues long. V dropped 2 bases and J dropped 4; count of bases not matched to a gene: 4. From germline, CDR1 is MGHRA and CDR2 YSYEKL. In DNA, the CDR3 is TGCGCCAGCAGCCAAATCGGGGGGGAGTACAATGAGCAGTTCTTC. Protein: CASSQIGGEYNEQFF.

The CDR3 loop is CASSQDPERGFYNEQFF. As DNA, the CDR3 is TGCGCCAGCAGCCAAGATCCGGAGCGGGGGTTCTACAATGAGCAGTTCTTC. The chain has TRBV4-3 and TRBJ2-1, with TRBD2 matching over 8 bases. Germline CDR1 is LGHNA and CDR2 is YSLEER. The CDR3 runs to 17 residues. V was pared by 0 bases and J by 3 bases, with 7 bases of the junction left unmatched.

The chain has TRBV7-9 and TRBJ2-5; TRBD1 agrees at 8 bases. The CDR3 has 16 residues. Trimming removed 4 bases from V and 1 base from J; junction bases left unmatched: 8. Germline V lookup: CDR1 SEHNR, CDR2 FQNEAQ (reference sequence). CDR3 sequence reads: CASSSSEDRVQETQYF. The CDR3 bases are TGTGCCAGCAGCTCCTCCGAGGACAGGGTCCAAGAGACCCAGTACTTC.

This clonotype was seen more than once but under ten times. The chain is built from TRBV19 and TRBJ2-6; possibly TRBD2 for D (6 bases). V was trimmed by 7 bases and J by 0 bases, leaving 7 bases between them. This CDR3 has 14 amino acids. CDR1 is LNHDA, CDR2 SQIVND, per germline (reference sequence). The CDR3 nucleotides are TGTGCCAGTATGCGGGGCTCTGGGGCCAACGTCCTGACTTTC. Translated: CASMRGSGANVLTF.

This clonotype has more than one count but fewer than ten. The chain couples TRBV7-2 to TRBJ2-5; tentatively, D is TRBD1 or TRBD2 (5 bases each). The V and J ends lost 5 bases and 4 bases respectively, with 17 bases between them. Germline assignment: CDR1 SGHTA and CDR2 FQGNSA. This CDR3 has 15 amino acids. CDR3 bases: TGTGCCAGCAGCATGCCTGATAGGGGAGTAGAGACCCAGTACTTC. This sequence encodes CASSMPDRGVETQYF.

This clonotype was observed at least ten times. The V gene is TRBV5-1, the J gene TRBJ2-5, with 10 bases lining up with TRBD2. Unmatched junction bases numbered 1, after V lost 2 bases and J lost 3 bases. This CDR3 spans 14 amino acids. Per germline, CDR1 SGHRS and CDR2 YFSETQ. The CDR3 bases are TGCGCCAGCAGCTTCGGACTAGCGGAAGAGACCCAGTACTTC. This encodes CASSFGLAEETQYF.

This clonotype was counted between two and nine times. The chain recombines TRBV12-3 or TRBV12-4 with TRBJ2-7, with 7 bases matching TRBD2. The CDR3 length is 16 residues. V shed 3 bases and J 5 bases; nucleotides not matched to a gene: 13. This chain's CDR3 is CASSFRRGGMEHEQYF. CDR3 coding DNA: TGTGCCAGCAGTTTTAGGCGGGGAGGGATGGAGCACGAGCAGTACTTC.

The chain joins TRBV20-1 to TRBJ2-1; the match to TRBD2 covers 12 bases. CDR3 length: 14 amino acids. V lost 5 bases to trimming and J lost 8 bases; unmatched junction nucleotides: 7. Germline V CDR1 and CDR2: DFQATT, SNEGSKA (reference sequence). The CDR3 sequence is CSAEGLAGTHEQFF. The CDR3 DNA follows: TGCAGTGCTGAAGGACTAGCGGGGACCCATGAGCAGTTCTTC.

This clonotype was observed many times. The V and J genes are TRBV30 and TRBJ2-1, with 10 positions matching TRBD2. This CDR3 has 15 residues. The germline gives CDR1 GTSNPN, CDR2 SVGIG (reference sequence). The V segment lost 4 bases and the J segment 10 bases; nucleotides outside the gene matches: 13. As DNA, the CDR3 is TGTGCCTGGACCCAGCTAGCGGGGGCTGTCGGAGAGCAGTTCTTC. It yields the protein CAWTQLAGAVGEQFF.

The chain employs TRBV14 and TRBJ2-1; 10 bases align to TRBD2. After removal of 10 bases from V and 8 bases from J, the junction contained 11 bases not matched to a gene. The CDR3 sequence is 14 residues long. The germline CDR1 and CDR2 sequences are SGHDN and FVKESK. The CDR3 DNA is TGTGCCACCGAGCGGCTAGCGGGGGAGTATGAGCAGTTCTTC. It is translated as CATERLAGEYEQFF. The complete variable domain, with remaining parts taken from reference TRBV14 and TRBJ2-1, reads EAGVTQFPSHSVIEKGQTVTLRCDPISGHDNLYWYRRVMGKEIKFLLHFVKESKQDESGMPNNRFLAERTGGTYSTLKVQPAELEDSGVYFCATERLAGEYEQFFGPGTRLTVL.

This clonotype was counted only a few times. This chain uses TRBV14 with TRBJ1-1; the D gene is possibly TRBD1 (5 bases). This CDR3 region has 18 residues. Germline V gives CDR1 SGHDN, CDR2 FVKESK. Between the trimmed V and J ends, which lost 5 bases and 4 bases, there was a span of 26 bases. The CDR3 region has the DNA TGTGCCAGCAGCTCACTTGGAGAGGGGCATGACATGGGCACTGAAGCTTTCTTT. Residues: CASSSLGEGHDMGTEAFF.

The chain links TRBV20-1 to TRBJ1-3; D unclear. CDR1 and CDR2 (germline): DFQATT, SNEGSKA (reference sequence). CDR3 length equals 13 residues. V gave up 0 bases and J gave up 4 bases, with 7 bases separating them. CDR3 coding DNA: TGCAGTGCTAGAGAACTGATGGGAAACACCATATATTTT. Translating it yields CSARELMGNTIYF.

This clonotype turned up a few times. The rearrangement joins TRBV20-1 to TRBJ2-7; a possible D gene is TRBD1 (5 bases). Germline V gene sequence: CDR1 DFQATT, CDR2 SNEGSKA (reference sequence). V was trimmed by 6 bases and J by 5 bases, leaving 11 bases between them. The CDR3 has 11 residues. This CDR3 reads CSAREKDEQYF. CDR3 coding DNA: TGCAGTGCCAGGGAAAAGGACGAGCAGTACTTC.

This CDR3 reads CASRGLADTQYF. CDR3 in DNA: TGTGCCAGCAGAGGGCTAGCAGATACGCAGTATTTT. V is TRBV27 and J is TRBJ2-3, with unresolved D. Trimming shortened V by 6 bases and J by 4 bases, and 8 bases separated the two germline ends. Germline values: CDR1 MNHEY, CDR2 SMNVEV (reference sequence). This CDR3 spans 12 amino acids.

This clonotype was counted ten times or more. This chain joins TRBV12-3 or TRBV12-4 and TRBJ2-7, with a tentative D call TRBD1 (5 bases). The CDR3 loop spans 13 amino acids. The V end lost 7 bases, the J end lost 0 bases, and 10 bases lay between the germline ends. The DNA for the CDR3 is TGTGCCAGCACCCGAAGGGGCTCCTACGAGCAGTACTTC. Translation gives CASTRRGSYEQYF.

This clonotype was counted a few times. This chain connects TRBV18 to TRBJ2-6; D is possibly TRBD1 or TRBD2 (5 bases each). Germline assignment: CDR1 KGHSH and CDR2 LQKENI. V lost 6 bases to trimming and J lost 0 bases, with 12 bases between them. This CDR3 comprises 16 residues. Written as DNA, the CDR3 is TGTGCCAGCTCCCCGGGACGGGACTCTGGGGCCAACGTCCTGACTTTC. Protein sequence: CASSPGRDSGANVLTF.

The table lists this clonotype with a few counts. V gene TRBV24-1 combines with J gene TRBJ2-3; 9 bases are a match to TRBD2. Per the germline V gene, CDR1 is KGHDR and CDR2 is SFDVKD. The V and J ends lost 6 bases and 3 bases, in that order; junction bases with no gene match: 9. The CDR3 sequence is 16 residues long. The CDR3 spells CATSSRAGGRTDTQYF. In DNA form, the CDR3 reads TGTGCCACCAGTTCGCGTGCGGGGGGGCGAACAGATACGCAGTATTTT.

This chain connects TRBV29-1 to TRBJ1-2; no clear D gene. This CDR3 has 14 amino acids. Germline V gene lookup returns CDR1 SQVTM and CDR2 ANQGSEA. V dropped 1 base and J dropped 2 bases, with 11 bases sitting between them. The CDR3 DNA sequence: TGCAGCGTTGAAGGGATAGGGAGCAACTATGGCTACACCTTC. It specifies CSVEGIGSNYGYTF. Using reference TRBV29-1 and TRBJ1-2 for the parts outside the CDR3, the full variable domain is SAVISQKPSRDICQRGTSLTIQCQVDSQVTMMFWYRQQPGQSLTLIATANQGSEATYESGFVIDKFPISRPNLTFSTLTVSNMSPEDSSIYLCSVEGIGSNYGYTFGSGTRLTVV.

The chain employs TRBV12-3 or TRBV12-4 and TRBJ2-2; D is possibly TRBD1 (5 bases). V was clipped by 3 bases and J by 4 bases, with 18 bases between them. This CDR3 has 17 residues. The CDR3: CASSFPVEKGLTGELFF. In DNA, the CDR3 is TGTGCCAGCAGTTTCCCCGTCGAGAAGGGGCTCACCGGGGAGCTGTTTTTT.

The chain recombines TRBV7-9 with TRBJ2-5; D ambiguous. This CDR3 has 14 residues. The germline V gene has CDR1 SEHNR and CDR2 FQNEAQ (reference sequence). Trimming removed 2 bases at V and 3 bases at J, with 10 bases between. CDR3 nucleotide sequence: TGTGCCAGCAGCTTATTTGGCGGCGAAGAGACCCAGTACTTC. Protein sequence: CASSLFGGEETQYF.

This clonotype was recorded a few times. This CDR3 reads CASSLGTSGSLYNEQFF. CDR3 nucleotides: TGCGCCAGCAGCTTGGGGACTAGCGGGAGCCTTTACAATGAGCAGTTCTTC. The chain recombines TRBV5-1 with TRBJ2-1, with 13 bases fitting TRBD2. V was clipped by 0 bases and J by 4 bases; unmatched bases: 4. This CDR3 contains 17 residues. Germline loops: CDR1 SGHRS, CDR2 YFSETQ.

The rearrangement uses TRBV28 and TRBJ2-2; D gene unclear. The CDR3 has 16 residues. Germline V gene sequence: CDR1 MDHEN, CDR2 SYDVKM. With 3 bases removed from V and 4 bases from J, the gap between germline ends came to 15 bases. This chain's CDR3 is CASSLPLGGVTGELFF. In nucleotides, the CDR3 is TGTGCCAGCAGTTTGCCCCTCGGCGGAGTCACCGGGGAGCTGTTTTTT.

This clonotype was counted a few times. The V call is TRBV5-1, the J call TRBJ2-6; maybe TRBD2 (6 bases). The CDR3 covers 16 residues. The V end lost 4 bases, the J end lost 0 bases, and 11 bases lay between the germline ends. Germline assignment: CDR1 SGHRS and CDR2 YFSETQ. The CDR3 loop reads CASSPGLDSGANVLTF. In DNA form, the CDR3 reads TGCGCCAGCAGCCCGGGACTCGACTCTGGGGCCAACGTCCTGACTTTC.

V is TRBV4-3 and J is TRBJ2-5; 11 bases map to TRBD2. The CDR3 loop spans 17 amino acids. Per germline, CDR1 LGHNA and CDR2 YSLEER. Trimming cost V 2 bases and J 5 bases; bases outside gene matches: 10. Here the CDR3 reads CASSQKGTSGSLETQYF. The CDR3 DNA follows: TGCGCCAGCAGCCAAAAAGGGACTAGCGGAAGCCTTGAGACCCAGTACTTC.

This clonotype has a count of ten or more. This chain uses TRBV12-3 or TRBV12-4 with TRBJ2-1; 9 positions match TRBD1. Losses at the gene ends were 6 bases for V and 9 bases for J; bases not matched to a gene: 15. There are 16 residues in the CDR3. DNA for the CDR3: TGTGCCAGCAGGTTAAACCGGGACAGGGATGGAGGTGAGCAGTTCTTC. This gives the protein CASRLNRDRDGGEQFF.

V gene TRBV5-1 combines with J gene TRBJ2-3; possible D gene TRBD1, 5 bases. The CDR3 is 14 amino acids. Per germline, CDR1 SGHRS and CDR2 YFSETQ. With 4 bases removed from V and 0 bases from J, the gap between germline ends came to 9 bases. CDR3 loop: CASSAQASTDTQYF. Written as DNA, the CDR3 is TGCGCCAGCAGCGCACAGGCCAGCACAGATACGCAGTATTTT. The variable domain in full, completed from reference TRBV5-1 and TRBJ2-3, reads KAGVTQTPRYLIKTRGQQVTLSCSPISGHRSVSWYQQTPGQGLQFLFEYFSETQRNKGNFPGRFSGRQFSNSRSEMNVSTLELGDSALYLCASSAQASTDTQYFGPGTRLTVL.

This clonotype has more than one count but fewer than ten. The gene calls are TRBV5-1 and TRBJ1-1; perhaps TRBD1 as D (6 bases). The CDR3 spans 15 residues. The germline gives CDR1 SGHRS, CDR2 YFSETQ. Deletions cut 4 bases from V and 4 bases from J, with 17 bases between. The CDR3 protein is CASSIQGRGGTEAFF. The CDR3 DNA sequence: TGCGCCAGCAGCATCCAGGGGAGGGGCGGCACTGAAGCTTTCTTT.